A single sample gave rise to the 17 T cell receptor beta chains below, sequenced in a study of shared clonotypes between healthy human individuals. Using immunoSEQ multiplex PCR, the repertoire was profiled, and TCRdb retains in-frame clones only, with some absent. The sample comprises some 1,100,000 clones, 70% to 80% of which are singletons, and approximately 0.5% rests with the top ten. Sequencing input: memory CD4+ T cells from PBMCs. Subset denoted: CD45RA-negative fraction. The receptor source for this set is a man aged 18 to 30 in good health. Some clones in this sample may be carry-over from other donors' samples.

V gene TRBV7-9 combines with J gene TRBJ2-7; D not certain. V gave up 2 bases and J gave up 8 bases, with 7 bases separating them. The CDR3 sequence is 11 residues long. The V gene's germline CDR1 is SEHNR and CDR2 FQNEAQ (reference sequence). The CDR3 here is CASSLIGKQYF. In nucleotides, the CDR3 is TGTGCCAGCAGCTTAATAGGGAAGCAGTACTTC.

CDR3 sequence (DNA): TGCAGCGTGCGCGGAGCGGGAGGGCCGTCAGATACGCAGTATTTT. This encodes CSVRGAGGPSDTQYF. The chain combines TRBV29-1 with TRBJ2-3; 10 bases match TRBD2. CDR1 is SQVTM and CDR2 is ANQGSEA in the germline V gene. CDR3 size: 15 residues. Trimming at V came to 6 bases and at J to 4 bases, leaving 10 bases not matched to a gene.

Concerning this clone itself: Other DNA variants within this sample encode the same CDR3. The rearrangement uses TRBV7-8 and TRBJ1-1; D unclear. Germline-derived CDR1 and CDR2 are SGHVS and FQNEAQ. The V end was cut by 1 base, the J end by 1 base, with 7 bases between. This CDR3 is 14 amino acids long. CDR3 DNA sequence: TGTGCCAGCAGCTTAGTGACGGGGAACACTGAAGCTTTCTTT. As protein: CASSLVTGNTEAFF.

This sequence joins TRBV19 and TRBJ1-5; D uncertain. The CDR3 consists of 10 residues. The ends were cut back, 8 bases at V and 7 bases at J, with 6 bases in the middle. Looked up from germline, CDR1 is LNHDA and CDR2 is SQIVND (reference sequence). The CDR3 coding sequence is TGTGCCAGTCAAAGACAGCCCCAGCATTTT. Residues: CASQRQPQHF.

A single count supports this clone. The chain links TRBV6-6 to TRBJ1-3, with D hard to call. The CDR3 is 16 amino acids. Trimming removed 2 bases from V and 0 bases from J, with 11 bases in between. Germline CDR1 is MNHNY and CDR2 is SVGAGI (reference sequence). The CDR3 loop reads CASSYRVGASGNTIYF. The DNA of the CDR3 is TGTGCCAGCAGTTACAGAGTAGGAGCCTCTGGAAACACCATATATTTT.

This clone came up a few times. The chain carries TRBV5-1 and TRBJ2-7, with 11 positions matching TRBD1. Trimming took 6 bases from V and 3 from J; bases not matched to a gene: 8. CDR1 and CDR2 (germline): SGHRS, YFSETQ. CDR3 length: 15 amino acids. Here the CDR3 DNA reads TGCGCCAGCAAAGCTGGAGGGACAGGGGGCTACGAGCAGTACTTC. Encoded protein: CASKAGGTGGYEQYF.

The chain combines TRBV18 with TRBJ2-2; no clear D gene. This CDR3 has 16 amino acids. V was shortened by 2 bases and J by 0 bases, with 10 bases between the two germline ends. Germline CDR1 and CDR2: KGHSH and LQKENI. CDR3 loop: CASSPGVPSNTGELFF. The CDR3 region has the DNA TGTGCCAGCTCACCAGGGGTTCCCTCGAACACCGGGGAGCTGTTTTTT.

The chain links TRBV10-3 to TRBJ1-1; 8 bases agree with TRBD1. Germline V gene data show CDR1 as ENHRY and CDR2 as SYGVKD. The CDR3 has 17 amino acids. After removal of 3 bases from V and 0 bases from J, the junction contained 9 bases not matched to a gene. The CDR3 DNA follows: TGTGCCATCAGTGATCGACAGGGGACGGGATTGAACACTGAAGCTTTCTTT. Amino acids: CAISDRQGTGLNTEAFF.

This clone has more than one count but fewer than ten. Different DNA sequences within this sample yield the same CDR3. The CDR3 here is CASSASGHNYGYTF. The CDR3 DNA follows: TGTGCCAGCAGCGCTTCGGGCCATAACTATGGCTACACCTTC. The gene calls are TRBV9 and TRBJ1-2, with D unresolved. The germline V gene has CDR1 SGDLS and CDR2 YYNGEE. This CDR3 is 14 amino acids long. Trimming cost V 3 bases and J 1 base, with 10 bases left between them. The full variable domain, rest sourced from reference TRBV9 and TRBJ1-2, is DSGVTQTPKHLITATGQRVTLRCSPRSGDLSVYWYQQSLDQGLQFLIQYYNGEERAKGNILERFSAQQFPDLHSELNLSSLELGDSALYFCASSASGHNYGYTFGSGTRLTVV.

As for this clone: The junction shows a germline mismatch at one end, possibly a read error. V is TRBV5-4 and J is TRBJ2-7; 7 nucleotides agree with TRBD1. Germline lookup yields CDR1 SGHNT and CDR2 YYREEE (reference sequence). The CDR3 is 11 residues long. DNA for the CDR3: TGTGCCAGCAGCCAAGGGACAGCTAAACACTTC. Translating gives CASSQGTAKHF.

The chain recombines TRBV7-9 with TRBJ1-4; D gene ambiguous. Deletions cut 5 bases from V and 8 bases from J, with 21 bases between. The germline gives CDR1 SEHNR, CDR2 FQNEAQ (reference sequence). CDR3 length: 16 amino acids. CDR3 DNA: TGTGCCAGCAGCCGCCTCGGGAGGTCAAGGCGGGAAAAACTGTTTTTT. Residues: CASSRLGRSRREKLFF. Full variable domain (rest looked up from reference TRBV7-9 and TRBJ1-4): DTGVSQNPRHKITKRGQNVTFRCDPISEHNRLYWYRQTLGQGPEFLTYFQNEAQLEKSRLLSDRFSAERPKGSFSTLEIQRTEQGDSAMYLCASSRLGRSRREKLFFGSGTQLSVL.

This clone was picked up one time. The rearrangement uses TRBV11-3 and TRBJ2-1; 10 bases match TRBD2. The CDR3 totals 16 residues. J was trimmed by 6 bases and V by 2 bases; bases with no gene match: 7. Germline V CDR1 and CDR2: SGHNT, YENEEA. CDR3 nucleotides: TGTGCCAGCAGCTTACGCTCTAGCGGGAGAGGCAATGAGCAGTTCTTC. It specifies CASSLRSSGRGNEQFF.

The CDR3 reads CASIRGGTGELFF. The CDR3 bases are TGTGCCAGTATCAGGGGGGGCACCGGGGAGCTGTTTTTT. The genes are TRBV6-5 and TRBJ2-2, with D perhaps TRBD1 or TRBD2 (7 bases each). Trimming stripped 9 bases from V and 4 bases from J, with 12 bases between. This CDR3 has 13 amino acids. Germline loops: CDR1 MNHEY, CDR2 SVGAGI.

CDR3 DNA: TGTGCCAGCACCATTACTACAAACAATGAGCAGTTCTTC. Translated, it gives CASTITTNNEQFF. The chain has TRBV11-2 and TRBJ2-1; D is undetermined. V lost 7 bases and J 5 bases, leaving 12 bases between the germline ends. The CDR3 contains 13 residues. Germline lookup yields CDR1 SGHAT and CDR2 FQNNGV. Variable domain in full (rest from reference TRBV11-2 and TRBJ2-1): EAGVAQSPRYKIIEKRQSVAFWCNPISGHATLYWYQQILGQGPKLLIQFQNNGVVDDSQLPKDRFSAERLKGVDSTLKIQPAKLEDSAVYLCASTITTNNEQFFGPGTRLTVL.

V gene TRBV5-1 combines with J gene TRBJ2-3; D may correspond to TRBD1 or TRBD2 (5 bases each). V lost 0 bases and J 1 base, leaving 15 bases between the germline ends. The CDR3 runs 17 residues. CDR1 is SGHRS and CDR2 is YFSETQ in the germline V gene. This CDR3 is CASSLAGWGRGTDTQYF. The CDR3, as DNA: TGCGCCAGCAGCTTGGCGGGATGGGGACGTGGCACAGATACGCAGTATTTT.

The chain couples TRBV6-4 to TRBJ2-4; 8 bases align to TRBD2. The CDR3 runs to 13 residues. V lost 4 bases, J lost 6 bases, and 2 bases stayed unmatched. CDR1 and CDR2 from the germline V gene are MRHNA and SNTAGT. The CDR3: CASSALAGNIQYF. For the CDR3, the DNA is TGTGCCAGCAGTGCCCTAGCGGGAAACATTCAGTACTTC.

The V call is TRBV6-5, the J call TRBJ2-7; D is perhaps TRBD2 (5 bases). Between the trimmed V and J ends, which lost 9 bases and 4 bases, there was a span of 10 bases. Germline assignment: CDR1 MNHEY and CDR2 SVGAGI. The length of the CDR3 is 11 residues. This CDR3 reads CASGREYEQYF. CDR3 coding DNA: TGTGCCAGTGGAAGGGAGTACGAGCAGTACTTC.